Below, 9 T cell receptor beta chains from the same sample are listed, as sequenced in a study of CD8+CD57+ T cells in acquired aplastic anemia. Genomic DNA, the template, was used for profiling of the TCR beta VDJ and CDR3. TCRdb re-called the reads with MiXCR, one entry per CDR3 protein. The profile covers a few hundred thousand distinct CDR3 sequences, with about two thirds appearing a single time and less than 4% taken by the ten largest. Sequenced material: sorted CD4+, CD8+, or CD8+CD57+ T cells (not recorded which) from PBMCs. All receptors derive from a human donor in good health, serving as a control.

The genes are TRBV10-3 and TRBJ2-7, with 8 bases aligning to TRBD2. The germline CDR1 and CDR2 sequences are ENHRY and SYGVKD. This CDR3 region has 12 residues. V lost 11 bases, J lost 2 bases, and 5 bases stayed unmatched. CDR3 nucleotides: TGTGCCTCGGGAGGGGCGCCCTACGAGCAGTACTTC. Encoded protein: CASGGAPYEQYF.

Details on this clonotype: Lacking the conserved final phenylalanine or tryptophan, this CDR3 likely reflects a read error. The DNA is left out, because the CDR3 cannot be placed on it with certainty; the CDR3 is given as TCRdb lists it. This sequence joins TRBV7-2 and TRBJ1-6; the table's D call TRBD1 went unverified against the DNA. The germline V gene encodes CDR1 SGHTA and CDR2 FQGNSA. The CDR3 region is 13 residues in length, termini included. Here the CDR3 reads CASSLAAGELFLG.

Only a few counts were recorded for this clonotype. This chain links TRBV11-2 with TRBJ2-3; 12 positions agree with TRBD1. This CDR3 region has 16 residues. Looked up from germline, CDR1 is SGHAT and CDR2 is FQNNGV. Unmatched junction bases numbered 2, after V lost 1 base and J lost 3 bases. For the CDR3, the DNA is TGTGCCAGCAGCTTAGTGGGACAGGGGGCGACAGATACGCAGTATTTT. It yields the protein CASSLVGQGATDTQYF.

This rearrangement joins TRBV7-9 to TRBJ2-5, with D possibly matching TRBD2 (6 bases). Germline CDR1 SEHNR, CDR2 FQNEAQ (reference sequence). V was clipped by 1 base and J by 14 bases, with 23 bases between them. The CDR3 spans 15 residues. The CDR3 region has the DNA TGTGCCAGCAGCTTAGGGCTAACGGGGAGGAGAAGAGATTACTTC. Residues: CASSLGLTGRRRDYF.

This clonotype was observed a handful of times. CDR3 nucleotide sequence: TGCAGTGCTTGGGGGACAGGGGGTGACTATGGCTACACCTTC. Translated: CSAWGTGGDYGYTF. This chain joins TRBV20-1 and TRBJ1-2, with 11 bases matching TRBD1. The CDR3 is made up of 14 amino acids. Losses at the gene ends were 5 bases for V and 3 bases for J; bases not matched to a gene: 5. Germline CDR1 reads DFQATT; CDR2 reads SNEGSKA (reference sequence).

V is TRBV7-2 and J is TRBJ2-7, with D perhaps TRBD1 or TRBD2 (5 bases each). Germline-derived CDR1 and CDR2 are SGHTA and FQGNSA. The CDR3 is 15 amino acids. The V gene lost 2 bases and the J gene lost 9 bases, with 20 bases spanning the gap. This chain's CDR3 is CASSLQGDGDDVQYF. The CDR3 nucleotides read TGTGCCAGCAGCTTACAAGGGGACGGGGACGATGTGCAGTACTTC. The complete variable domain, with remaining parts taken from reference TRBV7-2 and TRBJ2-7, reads GAGVSQSPSNKVTEKGKDVELRCDPISGHTALYWYRQSLGQGLEFLIYFQGNSAPDKSGLPSDRFSAERTGGSVSTLTIQRTQQEDSAVYLCASSLQGDGDDVQYFGPGTRLTVT.

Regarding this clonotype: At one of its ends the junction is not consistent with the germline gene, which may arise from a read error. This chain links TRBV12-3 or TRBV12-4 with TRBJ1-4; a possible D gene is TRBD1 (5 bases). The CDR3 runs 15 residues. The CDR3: CASSLGQALGEKLFF. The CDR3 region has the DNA TGCGCCAGCAGCTTGGGGCAGGCTCTAGGTGAAAAACTGTTTTTT.

CDR3 residues: CASSSHGELNYELHF. The DNA for the CDR3 is TGTGCCAGCAGCTCCCACGGGGAACTGAACTACGAGCTCCACTTT. The chain recombines TRBV9 with TRBJ1-6; D gene uncertain. The germline CDR1 and CDR2 sequences are SGDLS and YYNGEE. The CDR3 is 15 residues long. Trimming removed 4 bases at V and 16 bases at J, with 24 bases between.

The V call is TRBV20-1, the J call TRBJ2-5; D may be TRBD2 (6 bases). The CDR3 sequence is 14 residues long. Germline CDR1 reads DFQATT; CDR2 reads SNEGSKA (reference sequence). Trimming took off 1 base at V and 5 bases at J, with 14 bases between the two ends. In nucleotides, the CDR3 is TGCAGTGCTAGAGCCGGGAGTGAGGACGAGACCCAGTACTTC. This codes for CSARAGSEDETQYF.